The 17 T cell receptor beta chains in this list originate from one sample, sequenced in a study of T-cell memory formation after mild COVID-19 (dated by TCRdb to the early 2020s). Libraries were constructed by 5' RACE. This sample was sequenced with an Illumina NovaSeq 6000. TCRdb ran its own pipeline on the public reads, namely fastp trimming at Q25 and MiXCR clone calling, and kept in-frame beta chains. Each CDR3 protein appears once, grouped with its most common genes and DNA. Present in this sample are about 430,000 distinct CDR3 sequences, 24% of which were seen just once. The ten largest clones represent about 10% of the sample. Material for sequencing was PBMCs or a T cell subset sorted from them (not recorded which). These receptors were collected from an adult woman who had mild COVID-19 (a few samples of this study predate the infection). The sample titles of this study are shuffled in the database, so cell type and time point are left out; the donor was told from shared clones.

The CDR3: CASSYSGGRDGYTF. In DNA, the CDR3 is TGTGCCAGCAGTTACTCGGGAGGTCGGGATGGCTACACCTTC. The rearrangement joins TRBV6-5 to TRBJ1-2; D unresolved. The ends were cut back, 0 bases at V and 6 bases at J, with 11 bases in the middle. Germline V CDR1 and CDR2: MNHEY, SVGAGI. The CDR3 loop spans 14 amino acids.

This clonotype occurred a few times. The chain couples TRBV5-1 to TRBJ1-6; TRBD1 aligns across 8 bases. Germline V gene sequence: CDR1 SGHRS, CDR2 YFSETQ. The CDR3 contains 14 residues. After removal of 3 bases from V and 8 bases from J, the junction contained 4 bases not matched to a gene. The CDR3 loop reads CASSWTGKHSPLHF. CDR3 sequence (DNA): TGCGCCAGCAGCTGGACAGGGAAACATTCACCCCTCCACTTT.

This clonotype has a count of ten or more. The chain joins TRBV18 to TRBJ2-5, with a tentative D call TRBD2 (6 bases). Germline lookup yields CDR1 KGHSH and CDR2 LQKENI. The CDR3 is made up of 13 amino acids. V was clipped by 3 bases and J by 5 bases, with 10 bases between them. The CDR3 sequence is CASSPGLLETQYF. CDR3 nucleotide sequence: TGTGCCAGCTCACCGGGACTTTTGGAGACCCAGTACTTC.

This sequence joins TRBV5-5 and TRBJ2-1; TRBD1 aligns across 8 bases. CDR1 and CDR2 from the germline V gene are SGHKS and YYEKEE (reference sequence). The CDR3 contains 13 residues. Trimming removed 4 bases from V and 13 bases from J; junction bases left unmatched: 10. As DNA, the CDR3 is TGTGCCAGCAGCCCCCGGACAGGGAACCCACAGTTCTTC. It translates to CASSPRTGNPQFF.

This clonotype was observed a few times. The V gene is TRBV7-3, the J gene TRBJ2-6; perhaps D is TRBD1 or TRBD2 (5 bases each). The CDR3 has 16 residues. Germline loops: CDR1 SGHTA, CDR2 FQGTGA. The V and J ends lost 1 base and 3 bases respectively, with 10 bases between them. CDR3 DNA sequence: TGTGCCAGCAGCTTAAATGGGGGAAGTGGGGCCAACGTCCTGACTTTC. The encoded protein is CASSLNGGSGANVLTF.

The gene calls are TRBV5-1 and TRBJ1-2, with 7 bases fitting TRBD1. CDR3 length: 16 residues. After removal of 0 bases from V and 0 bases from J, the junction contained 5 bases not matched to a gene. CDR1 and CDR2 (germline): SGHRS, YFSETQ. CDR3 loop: CASSLGATGTNYGYTF. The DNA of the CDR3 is TGCGCCAGCAGCTTGGGGGCGACAGGGACTAACTATGGCTACACCTTC. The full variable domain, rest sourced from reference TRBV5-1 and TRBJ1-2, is KAGVTQTPRYLIKTRGQQVTLSCSPISGHRSVSWYQQTPGQGLQFLFEYFSETQRNKGNFPGRFSGRQFSNSRSEMNVSTLELGDSALYLCASSLGATGTNYGYTFGSGTRLTVV.

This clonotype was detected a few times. The CDR3 reads CASSLVAGWGTDTQYF. For the CDR3, the DNA is TGTGCCAGCAGTTTAGTTGCAGGTTGGGGCACAGATACGCAGTATTTT. The V call is TRBV12-3 or TRBV12-4, the J call TRBJ2-3; D is unclear. V lost 1 base, J lost 1 base, and 12 bases lay in between. This CDR3 comprises 16 residues.

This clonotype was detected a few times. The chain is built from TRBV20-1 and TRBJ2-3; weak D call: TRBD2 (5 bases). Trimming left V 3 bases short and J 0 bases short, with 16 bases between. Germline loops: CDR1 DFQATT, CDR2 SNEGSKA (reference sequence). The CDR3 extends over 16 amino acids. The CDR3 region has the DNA TGCAGTGCTAGGAAGCTAGCTATAGCTAGCACAGATACGCAGTATTTT. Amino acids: CSARKLAIASTDTQYF.

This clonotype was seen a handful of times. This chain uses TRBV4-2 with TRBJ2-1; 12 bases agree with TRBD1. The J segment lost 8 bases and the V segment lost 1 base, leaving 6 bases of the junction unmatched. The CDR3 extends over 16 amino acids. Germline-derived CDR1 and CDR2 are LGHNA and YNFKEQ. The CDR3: CASSQGGTGGNDEQFF. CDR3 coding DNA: TGTGCCAGCAGCCAAGGGGGGACAGGGGGCAACGATGAGCAGTTCTTC.

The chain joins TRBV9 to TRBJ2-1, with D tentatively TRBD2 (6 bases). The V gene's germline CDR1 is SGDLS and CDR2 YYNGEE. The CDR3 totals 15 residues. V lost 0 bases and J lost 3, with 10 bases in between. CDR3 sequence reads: CASSVGRTNYNEQFF. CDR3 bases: TGTGCCAGCAGCGTAGGCCGGACTAACTACAATGAGCAGTTCTTC.

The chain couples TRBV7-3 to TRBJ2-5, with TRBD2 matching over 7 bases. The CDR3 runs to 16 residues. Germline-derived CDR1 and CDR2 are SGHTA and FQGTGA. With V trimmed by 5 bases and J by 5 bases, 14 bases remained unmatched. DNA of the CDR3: TGTGCCAGCAGCCCATTCTCGATCGGGGGAGGGGAGACCCAGTACTTC. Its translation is CASSPFSIGGGETQYF. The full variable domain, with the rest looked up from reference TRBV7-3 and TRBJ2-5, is GAGVSQTPSNKVTEKGKYVELRCDPISGHTALYWYRQSLGQGPEFLIYFQGTGAADDSGLPNDRFFAVRPEGSVSTLKIQRTERGDSAVYLCASSPFSIGGGETQYFGPGTRLLVL.

The CDR3, as DNA: TGCAGCGTGGGACGACGGGAGAACTACGAGCAGTACTTC. It yields the protein CSVGRRENYEQYF. This chain connects TRBV29-1 to TRBJ2-7, with D tentatively TRBD2 (6 bases). Germline-derived CDR1 and CDR2 are SQVTM and ANQGSEA. V dropped 6 bases and J dropped 3 bases, with 15 bases sitting between them. The CDR3 extends over 13 amino acids.

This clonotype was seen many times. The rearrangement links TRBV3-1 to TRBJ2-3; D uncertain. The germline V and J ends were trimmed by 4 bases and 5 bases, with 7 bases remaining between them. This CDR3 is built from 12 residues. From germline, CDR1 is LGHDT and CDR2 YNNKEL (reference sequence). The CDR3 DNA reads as TGTGCCAGCAGCCCCTCAGGAGATACGCAGTATTTT. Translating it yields CASSPSGDTQYF.

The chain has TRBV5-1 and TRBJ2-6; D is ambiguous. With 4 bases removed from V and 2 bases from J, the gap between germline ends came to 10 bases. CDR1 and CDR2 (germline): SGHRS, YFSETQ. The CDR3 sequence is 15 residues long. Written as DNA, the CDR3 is TGCGCCAGCAGCACTGGTTGGGCTGGGGCCAACGTCCTGACTTTC. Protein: CASSTGWAGANVLTF.

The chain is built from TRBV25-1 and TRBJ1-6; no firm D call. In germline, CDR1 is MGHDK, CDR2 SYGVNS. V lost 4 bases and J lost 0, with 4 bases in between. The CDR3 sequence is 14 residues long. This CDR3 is CASSGRSYNSPLHF. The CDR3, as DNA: TGTGCCAGCAGTGGACGCTCCTATAATTCACCCCTCCACTTT. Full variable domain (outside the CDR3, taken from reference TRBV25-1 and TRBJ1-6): EADIYQTPRYLVIGTGKKITLECSQTMGHDKMYWYQQDPGMELHLIHYSYGVNSTEKGDLSSESTVSRIRTEHFPLTLESARPSHTSQYLCASSGRSYNSPLHFGNGTRLTVT.

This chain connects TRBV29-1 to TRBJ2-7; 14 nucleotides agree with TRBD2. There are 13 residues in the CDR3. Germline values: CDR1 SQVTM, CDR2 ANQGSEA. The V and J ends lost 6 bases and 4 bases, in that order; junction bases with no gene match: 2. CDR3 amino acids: CSVGTSGSYEQYF. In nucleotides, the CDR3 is TGCAGCGTCGGGACTAGCGGGAGTTACGAGCAGTACTTC.

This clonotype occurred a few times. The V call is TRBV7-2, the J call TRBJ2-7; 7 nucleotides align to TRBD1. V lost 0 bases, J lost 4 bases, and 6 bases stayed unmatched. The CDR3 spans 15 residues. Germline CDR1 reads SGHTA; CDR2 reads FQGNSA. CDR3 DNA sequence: TGTGCCAGCAGCTTAGCAGGGGGCGATGTTTACGAGCAGTACTTC. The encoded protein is CASSLAGGDVYEQYF.